A single sample is the source of the 17 T cell receptor beta chains below, sequenced in a study of patients and donors after allogeneic stem cell transplantation. One entry per CDR3 protein results from TCRdb running MiXCR on the RT-PCR reads. The sample has 920,000 or so distinct CDR3 sequences, 18% seen once. The sample was blood, either unsorted or a sorted T cell fraction (not recorded which). The source of these receptors is a human donor who was either an allogeneic HSCT recipient or a stem cell or donor lymphocyte infusion donor (not recorded which). It is not recorded whose cells these are; they may come from a transplant donor.

This clonotype has more than one count but fewer than ten. The V call is TRBV3-1, the J call TRBJ1-5, with no clear D. Per germline, CDR1 LGHDT and CDR2 YNNKEL (reference sequence). There are 16 residues in the CDR3. V lost 0 bases, J lost 2 bases, and 11 bases lay in between. DNA of the CDR3: TGTGCCAGCAGCCAAGATCAGGCGGTGGGCAATCAGCCCCAGCATTTT. Protein sequence: CASSQDQAVGNQPQHF.

The rearrangement links TRBV6-1 to TRBJ2-3; tentatively, D is TRBD1 or TRBD2 (6 bases each). The length of the CDR3 is 15 residues. The germline V gene encodes CDR1 MNHNS and CDR2 SASEGT. Trimming removed 0 bases at V and 9 bases at J, with 16 bases between. The CDR3: CASSEAGAGRETQYF. Here the CDR3 DNA reads TGTGCCAGCAGTGAAGCGGGGGCGGGAAGAGAGACGCAGTATTTT.

The rearrangement links TRBV4-1 to TRBJ1-6, with TRBD1 matching over 8 bases. CDR1 and CDR2 from the germline V gene are MGHRA and YSYEKL. The J segment lost 6 bases and the V segment lost 1 base, leaving 8 bases of the junction unmatched. The CDR3 runs to 17 residues. CDR3 sequence (DNA): TGCGCCAGCAGCCAAGGAGGACAGGGAGGCCCTAATTCACCCCTCCACTTT. Encoded protein: CASSQGGQGGPNSPLHF.

The chain uses TRBV14 and TRBJ2-1, with no clear D. There are 13 residues in the CDR3. The V gene lost 3 bases and the J gene lost 5 bases, with 8 bases spanning the gap. CDR1 is SGHDN, CDR2 FVKESK, per germline. CDR3 region: CASSQLIHNEQFF. CDR3 bases: TGTGCCAGCAGCCAGTTAATTCACAATGAGCAGTTCTTC.

This clonotype was detected only a few times. The rearrangement links TRBV12-3 or TRBV12-4 to TRBJ2-7, with TRBD2 matching over 8 bases. With V trimmed by 1 base and J by 1 base, 9 bases remained unmatched. The CDR3 runs 17 residues. This CDR3 reads CASSLEVKTSVSYEQYF. The CDR3 DNA reads TGTGCCAGCAGTTTAGAGGTTAAGACTAGCGTTTCCTACGAGCAGTACTTC.

This chain links TRBV18 with TRBJ1-5, with D hard to call. V was shortened by 2 bases and J by 4 bases, with 6 bases between the two germline ends. The CDR3 length is 13 residues. Germline values: CDR1 KGHSH, CDR2 LQKENI. DNA for the CDR3: TGTGCCAGCTCACCAAAAATTAATCAGCCCCAGCATTTT. Translating it yields CASSPKINQPQHF.

In its sample, this clonotype was seen once. This chain connects TRBV7-2 to TRBJ2-5; D is possibly TRBD1 (5 bases). Trimming cost V 6 bases and J 5 bases, with 16 bases left between them. The CDR3 is 14 residues long. Per germline, CDR1 SGHTA and CDR2 FQGNSA. The DNA for the CDR3 is TGTGCCAGCAGTTTGGACATGGGTAGCGAGACCCAGTACTTC. The encoded protein is CASSLDMGSETQYF. Together with reference TRBV7-2 and TRBJ2-5, the CDR3 gives the full variable domain: GAGVSQSPSNKVTEKGKDVELRCDPISGHTALYWYRQSLGQGLEFLIYFQGNSAPDKSGLPSDRFSAERTGGSVSTLTIQRTQQEDSAVYLCASSLDMGSETQYFGPGTRLLVL.

With regard to this clonotype: At one of its ends the junction is not consistent with the germline gene, which may arise from a read error. This chain uses TRBV12-3 or TRBV12-4 with TRBJ2-1; 11 nucleotides line up with TRBD2. This CDR3 contains 14 residues. CDR3 coding DNA: TGTGCCAGCAGTGTAGCGGGAGGGCCATATGAGCAGTTCTTC. Translation: CASSVAGGPYEQFF.

The rearrangement uses TRBV24-1 and TRBJ2-2; 8 positions match TRBD2. Germline V CDR1 and CDR2: KGHDR, SFDVKD. This CDR3 contains 17 residues. Unmatched junction bases numbered 8, after V lost 0 bases and J lost 6 bases. The CDR3 DNA is TGTGCCACCAGTGATTTGCGCGGGACTAGGGGGTCCGGGGAGCTGTTTTTT. Protein sequence: CATSDLRGTRGSGELFF.

The J gene is TRBJ1-2, the V gene TRBV27; D is possibly TRBD1 (6 bases). Germline loops: CDR1 MNHEY, CDR2 SMNVEV (reference sequence). CDR3 length: 13 amino acids. V lost 7 bases to trimming and J lost 8 bases, with 17 bases between them. CDR3 protein: CASTIAGAEGYTF. In DNA, the CDR3 is TGTGCCAGCACAATCGCAGGGGCAGAAGGCTACACCTTC.

This clonotype has just a few counts. This chain connects TRBV7-9 to TRBJ2-2; a weak D match, TRBD2 (5 bases). This CDR3 contains 16 residues. Germline lookup yields CDR1 SEHNR and CDR2 FQNEAQ (reference sequence). Between the trimmed V and J ends, which lost 8 bases and 0 bases, there was a span of 16 bases. CDR3 DNA: TGTGCCAGCCATACAATCGGGAAAGCGAACACCGGGGAGCTGTTTTTT. It codes for CASHTIGKANTGELFF.

The V gene is TRBV6-1, the J gene TRBJ1-1; unclear D gene. The CDR3 consists of 13 residues. Germline V gene lookup returns CDR1 MNHNS and CDR2 SASEGT. Trimming pared 4 bases from V and 6 bases from J, leaving 12 bases between. CDR3: CASSGELVSEAFF. The CDR3 DNA reads as TGTGCCAGCAGTGGTGAGTTGGTATCTGAAGCTTTCTTT.

This clonotype turned up a few times. V and J are TRBV7-9 and TRBJ2-5; tentatively, D is TRBD2 (6 bases). This CDR3 spans 15 amino acids. V lost 5 bases and J lost 2, with 15 bases in between. CDR1 is SEHNR and CDR2 is FQNEAQ in the germline V gene (reference sequence). The CDR3 loop is CASSPQPGGQETQYF. The CDR3 coding sequence is TGTGCCAGCAGCCCTCAACCCGGGGGACAAGAGACCCAGTACTTC.

V gene TRBV5-6 combines with J gene TRBJ1-5; the match to TRBD1 covers 8 bases. Germline V CDR1 and CDR2: SGHDT, YYEEEE. The junction had 4 bases not matched to a gene; V was cut back by 2 bases and J by 3 bases. The CDR3 extends over 15 amino acids. The CDR3 bases are TGTGCCAGCAGCTTCACAGGGGGTACCAATCAGCCCCAGCATTTT. Translation: CASSFTGGTNQPQHF.

The chain carries TRBV7-9 and TRBJ1-2, with 8 bases matching TRBD1. Unmatched junction bases numbered 5, after V lost 5 bases and J lost 3 bases. Germline loops: CDR1 SEHNR, CDR2 FQNEAQ (reference sequence). The CDR3 is made up of 14 amino acids. This chain's CDR3 is CASSPGQGYYGYTF. The CDR3 DNA follows: TGTGCCAGCAGCCCTGGACAGGGTTACTATGGCTACACCTTC.

The rearrangement links TRBV14 to TRBJ2-2; 8 nucleotides align to TRBD2. Germline trimming cut 3 bases from V and 0 bases from J; bases unmatched to any gene: 3. In germline, CDR1 is SGHDN, CDR2 FVKESK. CDR3 length equals 16 residues. The CDR3 loop is CASSQGLGANTGELFF. In DNA, the CDR3 is TGTGCCAGCAGCCAGGGACTAGGCGCGAACACCGGGGAGCTGTTTTTT. The full variable domain, with the rest looked up from reference TRBV14 and TRBJ2-2, is EAGVTQFPSHSVIEKGQTVTLRCDPISGHDNLYWYRRVMGKEIKFLLHFVKESKQDESGMPNNRFLAERTGGTYSTLKVQPAELEDSGVYFCASSQGLGANTGELFFGEGSRLTVL.

This clonotype appeared a few times. The gene calls are TRBV29-1 and TRBJ2-1; 11 nucleotides align to TRBD2. Trimming cost V 6 bases and J 1 base; bases outside gene matches: 11. The CDR3 has 17 amino acids. Germline CDR1 is SQVTM and CDR2 is ANQGSEA. The CDR3 coding sequence is TGCAGCGTCGAAAATACTAGCGGGGGAAAATCCTACAATGAGCAGTTCTTC. It translates to CSVENTSGGKSYNEQFF.